This T cell receptor (beta chain) appears in the sequencing data of a study of immune evolution from preneoplasia to lung adenocarcinoma. Method: immunoSEQ multiplex PCR; TCRdb's copy keeps in-frame clones and lacks some. The data contain 4,800 or so clones, 80% to 90% of them seen just once; the ten biggest clones take up roughly 2.5%. Comment on this clone: Its specificity is not known.

Study-level points and caveats: KRAS-mutant nodules had the highest T cell clonality. Later-stage lesions appeared to have more T cells, more diversity, less clonality.

The CDR3 is 14 amino acids. Trimming cost V 4 bases and J 7 bases, with 17 bases left between them. The germline V gene has CDR1 SGHRS and CDR2 YFSETQ. Sequencing was done on a sample of FFPE atypical adenomatous hyperplasia tissue from the lung. Subset noted: atypical adenomatous hyperplasia (AAH), lung preneoplasia. The receptor was derived from a person aged 70 to 79 with lung adenocarcinoma. V and J are TRBV5-1 and TRBJ2-5; no clear D. CDR3 amino acids: CASSLGRGKGTQYF. The CDR3 DNA follows: TGCGCCAGCAGCCTAGGACGCGGAAAAGGGACCCAGTACTTC.